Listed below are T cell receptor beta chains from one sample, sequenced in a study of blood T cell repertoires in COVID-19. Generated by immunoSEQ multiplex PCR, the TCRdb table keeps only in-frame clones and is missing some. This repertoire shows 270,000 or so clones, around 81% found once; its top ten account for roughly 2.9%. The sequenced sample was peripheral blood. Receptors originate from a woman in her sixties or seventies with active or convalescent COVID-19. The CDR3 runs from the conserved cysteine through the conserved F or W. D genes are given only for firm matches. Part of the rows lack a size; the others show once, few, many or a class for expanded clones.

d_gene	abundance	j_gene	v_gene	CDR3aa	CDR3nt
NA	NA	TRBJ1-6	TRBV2	CATQFAGTQVNSPLHF	TGTGCCACTCAGTTTGCCGGGACACAGGTTAATTCACCCCTCCACTTT
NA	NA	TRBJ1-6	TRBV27	CASSLAPGDPNSPLHF	TGTGCCAGCAGTTTAGCCCCCGGAGACCCTAATTCACCCCTCCACTTT
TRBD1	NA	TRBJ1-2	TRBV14	CASSRNRGPSYGYTF	TGTGCCAGCAGCCGGAATAGGGGGCCGTCCTATGGCTACACCTTC
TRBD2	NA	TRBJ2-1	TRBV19	CASSKASGNNEQFF	TGTGCCAGTAGTAAGGCTAGCGGAAACAATGAGCAGTTCTTC
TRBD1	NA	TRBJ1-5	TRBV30	CAWGQGRWRPQHF	TGTGCCTGGGGACAGGGTAGATGGCGGCCCCAGCATTTT
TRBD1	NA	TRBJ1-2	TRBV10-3	CAISLTGGNYGYTF	TGTGCCATCAGTCTGACAGGGGGGAACTATGGCTACACCTTC
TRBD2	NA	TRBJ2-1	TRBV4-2	CASSQEGRGKGDEQFF	TGTGCCAGCAGCCAAGAGGGGCGGGGGAAAGGCGATGAGCAGTTCTTC
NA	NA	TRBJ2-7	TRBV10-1	CASSESLGGVYEQYF	TGCGCCAGCAGTGAGTCGTTGGGGGGAGTCTACGAGCAGTACTTC
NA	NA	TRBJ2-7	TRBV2	CASSERELRGSGEQYF	TGTGCCAGCAGTGAAAGGGAATTAAGGGGGTCGGGCGAGCAGTACTTC
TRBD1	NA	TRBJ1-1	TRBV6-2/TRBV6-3	CASSYSISGQLNTEAFF	TGTGCCAGCAGTTACTCGATTTCGGGACAGTTGAACACTGAAGCTTTCTTT
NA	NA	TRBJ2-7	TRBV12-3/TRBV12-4	CASSSVFYEQYF	TGTGCCAGCAGCTCAGTATTCTACGAGCAGTACTTC
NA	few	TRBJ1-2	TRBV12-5	CASGLDTNYGYTF	TGTGCTAGTGGTTTGGACACCAACTATGGCTACACCTTC
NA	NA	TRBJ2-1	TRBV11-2	CASSLPTSPLYNEQFF	TGTGCCAGCAGCCTCCCGACTAGTCCCCTCTACAATGAGCAGTTCTTC
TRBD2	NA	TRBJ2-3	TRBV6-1	CASSELLAGASTDTQYF	TGTGCCAGCAGTGAGCTCCTAGCGGGGGCTAGCACAGATACGCAGTATTTT
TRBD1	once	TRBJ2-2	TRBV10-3	CAITQKTGAGELFF	TGTGCCATCACCCAAAAGACAGGGGCCGGGGAGCTGTTTTTT
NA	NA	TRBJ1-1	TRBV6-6	CASSPVGQGVFWTEAFF	TGTGCCAGCAGTCCCGTGGGACAAGGGGTGTTTTGGACTGAAGCTTTCTTT
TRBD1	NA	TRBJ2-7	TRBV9	CASSVDRDRGYEQYF	TGTGCCAGCAGCGTAGACCGGGACAGGGGCTACGAGCAGTACTTC
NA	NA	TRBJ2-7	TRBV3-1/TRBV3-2	CASSQEHFRVEQYF	TGTGCCAGCAGCCAAGAGCATTTCAGGGTCGAGCAGTACTTC
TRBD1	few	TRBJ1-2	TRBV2	CASRGDRGSYGYTF	TGTGCCAGCAGAGGGGACAGGGGCTCCTATGGCTACACCTTC
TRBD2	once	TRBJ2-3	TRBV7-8	CASSFLAGEFTDTQYF	TGTGCCAGCAGCTTCCTAGCGGGGGAGTTCACAGATACGCAGTATTTT
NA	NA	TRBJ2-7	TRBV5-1	CASSLTSSYEQYF	TGCGCCAGCAGCTTGACTTCCTCCTACGAGCAGTACTTC
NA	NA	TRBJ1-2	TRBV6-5	CAAISGARSTYGYTF	TGTGCAGCCATCAGCGGAGCCCGATCCACCTATGGCTACACCTTC
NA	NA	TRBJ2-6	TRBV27	CASRSQGASSGANVLTF	TGTGCCAGCCGGTCCCAGGGTGCGAGCTCTGGGGCCAACGTCCTGACTTTC
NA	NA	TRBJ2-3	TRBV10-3	CASAFAGRTDTQYF	TGTGCCAGCGCTTTTGCGGGGCGCACAGATACGCAGTATTTT
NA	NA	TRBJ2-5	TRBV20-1	CSASRGGQETQYF	TGCAGTGCTAGTAGGGGGGGGCAAGAGACCCAGTACTTC
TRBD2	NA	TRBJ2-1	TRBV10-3	CAISESERGDQNEQFF	TGTGCCATCAGTGAGTCGGAGCGGGGTGACCAAAATGAGCAGTTCTTC
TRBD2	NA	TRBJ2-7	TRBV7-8	CASSLRLAAYEQYF	TGTGCCAGCAGCCTTAGACTAGCGGCCTACGAGCAGTACTTC
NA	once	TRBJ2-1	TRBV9	CASSVGPGTYNEQFF	TGTGCCAGCAGCGTAGGGCCAGGGACCTACAATGAGCAGTTCTTC
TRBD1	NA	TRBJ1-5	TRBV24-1	CATSDSGTDYHF	TGTGCCACCAGTGATTCCGGGACAGACTATCATTTT
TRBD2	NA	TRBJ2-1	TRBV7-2	CASSLAPYGTSLNEQFF	TGTGCCAGCAGCTTAGCTCCATACGGGACTAGTCTCAATGAGCAGTTCTTC
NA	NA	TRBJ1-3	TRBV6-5	CASRRDNGNTIYF	TGTGCCAGCAGAAGGGACAACGGAAACACCATATATTTT
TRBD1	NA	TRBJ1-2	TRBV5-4	CASSLPQGARYGYTF	TGTGCCAGCAGCTTACCGCAGGGGGCGCGTTATGGCTACACCTTC
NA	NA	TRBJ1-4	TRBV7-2	CASSPRTAGDHEKLFF	TGTGCCAGCAGCCCCAGGACAGCAGGTGACCATGAAAAACTGTTTTTT
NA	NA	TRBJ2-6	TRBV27	CASTYAPGANVLTF	TGTGCCAGCACCTACGCCCCTGGGGCCAACGTCCTGACTTTC
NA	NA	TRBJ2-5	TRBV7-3	CASSLTQARTQYF	TGTGCCAGCAGCTTAACCCAGGCGCGGACCCAGTACTTC
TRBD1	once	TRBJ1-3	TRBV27	CASSLFPGTGGNTIYF	TGTGCCAGCAGTTTGTTCCCCGGGACAGGGGGAAACACCATATATTTT
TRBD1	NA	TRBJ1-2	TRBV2	CASSTGQTNYGYTF	TGTGCCAGCAGTACGGGACAGACGAACTATGGCTACACCTTC
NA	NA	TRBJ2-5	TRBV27	CASSLSPIGTQYF	TGTGCCAGCAGTTTATCTCCGATCGGGACCCAGTACTTC
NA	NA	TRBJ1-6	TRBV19	CASSTGDYNSPLHF	TGTGCCAGTAGTACAGGGGACTATAATTCACCCCTCCACTTT
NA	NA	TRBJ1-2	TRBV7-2	CASSLDHRPNEGYTF	TGTGCCAGCAGCTTAGATCACAGGCCGAATGAAGGCTACACCTTC
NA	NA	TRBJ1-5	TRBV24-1	CATSDCNLYSNQPQHF	TGTGCCACCAGTGATTGTAACCTATATAGCAATCAGCCCCAGCATTTT
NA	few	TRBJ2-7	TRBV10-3	CAISERHTYEQYF	TGTGCCATCAGTGAGAGACACACCTACGAGCAGTACTTC
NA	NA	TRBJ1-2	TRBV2	CASRAEGYGYTF	TGTGCCAGCAGGGCAGAGGGCTATGGCTACACCTTC
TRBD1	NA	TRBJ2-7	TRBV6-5	CASSMGTGGYEQYF	TGTGCCAGCAGTATGGGGACAGGGGGCTACGAGCAGTACTTC
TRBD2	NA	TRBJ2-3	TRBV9	CASSVGGLADTQYF	TGTGCCAGCAGCGTGGGAGGACTAGCAGATACGCAGTATTTT
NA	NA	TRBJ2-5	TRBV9	CASSVVGGQETQYF	TGTGCCAGCAGCGTAGTTGGGGGGCAAGAGACCCAGTACTTC
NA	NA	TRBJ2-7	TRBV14	CASSQEGGWQYF	TGTGCCAGCAGCCAAGAAGGAGGTTGGCAGTACTTC
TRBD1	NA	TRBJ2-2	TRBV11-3	CASSSDRDRDYRTGELFF	TGTGCCAGCAGCTCAGACCGGGACAGGGATTATCGCACTGGGGAGCTGTTTTTT
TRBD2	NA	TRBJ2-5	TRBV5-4	CASSLSGGQETQYF	TGTGCCAGCAGCCTCAGCGGGGGGCAAGAGACCCAGTACTTC
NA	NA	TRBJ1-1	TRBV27	CASSLSEVTEAFF	TGTGCCAGCAGTTTATCGGAGGTCACTGAAGCTTTCTTT
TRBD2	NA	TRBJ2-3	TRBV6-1	CASSEGAGGSTDTQYF	TGTGCCAGCAGTGAAGGGGCGGGGGGAAGCACAGATACGCAGTATTTT
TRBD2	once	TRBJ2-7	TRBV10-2	CASSGSGGELYEQYF	TGCGCCAGCAGTGGGAGCGGGGGCGAACTCTACGAGCAGTACTTC
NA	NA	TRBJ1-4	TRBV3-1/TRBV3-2	CASSQVSNEKLFF	TGTGCCAGCAGCCAAGTATCTAATGAAAAACTGTTTTTT
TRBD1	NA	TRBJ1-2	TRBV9	CASSVEGANYGYTF	TGTGCCAGCAGCGTAGAGGGGGCCAACTATGGCTACACCTTC
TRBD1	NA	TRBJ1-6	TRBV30	CAWSALGTADSPLHF	TGTGCCTGGAGTGCACTCGGGACAGCCGATTCACCCCTCCACTTT
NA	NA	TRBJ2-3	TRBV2	CASSQDSFTDTQYF	TGTGCCAGCAGCCAAGACAGCTTCACAGATACGCAGTATTTT
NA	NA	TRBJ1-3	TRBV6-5	CASRSLTPNTIYF	TGTGCCAGCAGGTCACTGACTCCAAACACCATATATTTT